This T cell receptor beta chain comes out of a study of T-cell reconstitution after alpha-beta-depleted transplantation in children. Library preparation (for TCRbeta) was performed with unique molecular identifiers. MiXCR was run by TCRdb on the PCR reads, yielding one entry per CDR3 protein. The repertoire holds a few hundred thousand distinct CDR3 sequences, with about 45% as singletons. Study outcomes and limitations: By about two months after transplant, alpha-beta T cells reportedly arose from several hundred graft clones that had expanded. Surviving recipient T cells and thymic progenitors produced the high day-60 TCRbeta diversity seen in some patients. At one year after transplant, newly produced T cells mostly accounted for T-cell counts and diversity.

Unmatched junction bases numbered 7, after V lost 3 bases and J lost 2 bases. The CDR3 spans 15 residues. Germline assignment: CDR1 DFQATT and CDR2 SNEGSKA (reference sequence). Details on this clonotype: Antigen unknown.

The receptor's source is a girl aged 2-10 years with aplastic anemia, due to receive a stem cell transplant. The chain has TRBV20-1 and TRBJ2-3, with 8 bases lining up with TRBD1. Sample: PBMCs, taken before TCRalphabeta/CD19-depleted stem cell transplant. The CDR3 coding sequence is TGCAGTGCTAGCCCAAGGACAGGGTACACAGATACGCAGTATTTT. Translated: CSASPRTGYTDTQYF.